A selection of T cell receptor beta chains follows, all from one sample in a study of cytomegalovirus exposure and HLA in healthy donors. Sequenced by immunoSEQ multiplex PCR; TCRdb stores in-frame clones only, minus some. Of 95,000 to 100,000 clones listed, approximately 75% are singletons. The sequenced sample consisted of PBMCs. The source of these receptors is a woman aged 40 to 50 in good health and CMV-seronegative. CDR3s leave out the opening cysteine and the closing phenylalanine or tryptophan. The D gene is left open where the match is weak. Clone size is stated in some rows and not others, as once, few, many or a class when expanded.

clone_size,j_call,v_call,d_call,cdr3_aa
few,TRBJ2-6,TRBV19,.,ASSIVGSMPGANVLT
.,TRBJ2-4,TRBV15,.,ATSRDPGPVRNIQY
few,TRBJ2-7,TRBV4-3,TRBD2,ASSQVSPGLAGGRSYEQY
few,TRBJ2-5,TRBV12-2,.,ASRLVTSGGPKKETQY
.,TRBJ2-5,TRBV19,.,ASGDRSAFGTQY
.,TRBJ2-2,TRBV7-9,TRBD2,ASSSTSGTSSAELF
.,TRBJ2-7,TRBV5-6,.,ASSLGEGGQY
few,TRBJ2-7,TRBV5-4,TRBD2,ASSLFRGLAGTYEQY
.,TRBJ2-6,TRBV29-1,.,SVDEAPTPSGANVLT
few,TRBJ1-6,TRBV6-5,.,ASRREQSPLH
.,TRBJ1-2,TRBV6-5,TRBD1,ASSLGQGVYGYT
.,TRBJ2-5,TRBV5-1,TRBD2,ASSAEGLTLETQY
.,TRBJ1-1,TRBV18,.,ASSIGPGTEAF
.,TRBJ2-3,TRBV4-1,.,ASSQAQKTSTDTQY